Following are 8 T cell receptor beta chains from one sample sequenced in a study of T cells in Graves' hyperthyroidism and ophthalmopathy. Amplified TCR beta CDR3 regions derived from RNA transcripts. HTBI primers were employed in a first-round RT-PCR of the TCR CDR3. Each CDR3 protein gets one entry after TCRdb re-called the multiplex PCR reads with MiXCR. Found here are roughly 720,000 distinct CDR3 sequences, 17% of them singletons; the top ten hold around 15%. Sequencing was done on a sample of blood. The receptors were sampled from a middle-aged man with Graves' hyperthyroidism.

This chain's CDR3 is CSARDLVSGSLVDTQYF. The CDR3, as DNA: TGCAGTGCTAGAGATTTGGTTAGCGGATCCCTTGTTGATACGCAGTATTTT. The genes are TRBV20-1 and TRBJ2-3; the D gene is possibly TRBD2 (6 bases). CDR3 length equals 17 residues. With 0 bases removed from V and 6 bases from J, the gap between germline ends came to 22 bases. The V gene's germline CDR1 is DFQATT and CDR2 SNEGSKA (reference sequence).

This clonotype showed up just a few times. The chain has TRBV6-2 or TRBV6-3 and TRBJ2-2, with 8 bases lining up with TRBD2. In germline, CDR1 is MNHEY, CDR2 SVGEGT. The CDR3 has 17 amino acids. Trimming took 0 bases from V and 5 from J; bases not matched to a gene: 8. CDR3 amino acids: CASSYSKASGWTGELFF. DNA for the CDR3: TGTGCCAGCAGTTACTCGAAGGCTAGCGGGTGGACCGGGGAGCTGTTTTTT.

This clonotype was recorded at least ten times. CDR3 sequence reads: CASSLGLAGQETQYF. DNA for the CDR3: TGTGCCAGCAGTTTGGGACTAGCGGGCCAAGAGACCCAGTACTTC. The chain is built from TRBV7-2 and TRBJ2-5, with 12 nucleotides matching TRBD2. CDR3 length equals 15 residues. The V gene's germline CDR1 is SGHTA and CDR2 FQGNSA. The V and J ends lost 6 bases and 1 base, in that order; junction bases with no gene match: 3.

The sample holds many counts of this clonotype. The chain is built from TRBV28 and TRBJ1-2, with no clear D. Germline CDR1 and CDR2: MDHEN and SYDVKM. Between the trimmed V and J ends, which lost 7 bases and 2 bases, there was a span of 8 bases. The CDR3 contains 12 residues. The CDR3 spells CASISVNYGYTF. Written as DNA, the CDR3 is TGTGCCAGCATCTCAGTAAACTATGGCTACACCTTC.

This clonotype was seen many times. The chain carries TRBV19 and TRBJ1-5, with 7 bases matching TRBD1. V lost 4 bases to trimming and J lost 0 bases; unmatched junction nucleotides: 6. The V gene's germline CDR1 is LNHDA and CDR2 SQIVND (reference sequence). The CDR3 totals 16 residues. This chain's CDR3 is CASSTHTGDSNQPQHF. DNA of the CDR3: TGTGCCAGTAGTACCCACACAGGGGATAGCAATCAGCCCCAGCATTTT.

This clonotype was counted ten times or more. The rearrangement uses TRBV11-2 and TRBJ1-1, with TRBD1 as a possible D gene (5 bases). From germline, CDR1 is SGHAT and CDR2 FQNNGV. Trimming took off 2 bases at V and 0 bases at J, with 10 bases between the two ends. This CDR3 contains 15 residues. The CDR3 DNA sequence: TGTGCCAGCAGCTTATTCGGGGCGGTGAACACTGAAGCTTTCTTT. Its protein product is CASSLFGAVNTEAFF. Complete variable domain (other parts from reference TRBV11-2 and TRBJ1-1): EAGVAQSPRYKIIEKRQSVAFWCNPISGHATLYWYQQILGQGPKLLIQFQNNGVVDDSQLPKDRFSAERLKGVDSTLKIQPAKLEDSAVYLCASSLFGAVNTEAFFGQGTRLTVV.

This clonotype was detected ten times or more. The J gene is TRBJ2-7, the V gene TRBV3-1; D is ambiguous. Trimming stripped 0 bases from V and 5 bases from J, with 11 bases between. The CDR3 spans 14 residues. Germline loops: CDR1 LGHDT, CDR2 YNNKEL (reference sequence). The CDR3 DNA reads as TGTGCCAGCAGCCAAGAAGGCAGTCTCAACGAGCAGTACTTC. The encoded protein is CASSQEGSLNEQYF.

The table lists this clonotype with many counts. The rearrangement links TRBV28 to TRBJ2-5, with D perhaps TRBD1 (7 bases). The V and J ends lost 6 bases and 2 bases respectively, with 13 bases between them. The CDR3 loop spans 14 amino acids. Per the germline V gene, CDR1 is MDHEN and CDR2 is SYDVKM. The CDR3 loop is CASRTGGQQETQYF. CDR3 nucleotide sequence: TGTGCCAGCAGAACCGGGGGACAGCAAGAGACCCAGTACTTC.